A single sample gave rise to the 6 T cell receptor beta chains below, sequenced in a study of T-cell memory formation after mild COVID-19. TCRdb used MiXCR to reprocess the 5' RACE reads, holding one entry per CDR3 protein. The repertoire has around 390,000 distinct CDR3 sequences, approximately 15% of them found once; the top ten carry 20% to 25%. The sample consisted of PBMCs or a T cell subset sorted from them (not recorded which). The receptors shown here come from a man younger than 35 who had mild COVID-19 (a few samples of this study predate the infection). Cell type and time point are not known.

This clonotype was counted a few times. One end of the junction is discordant with germline, which a read error may explain. V and J are TRBV2 and TRBJ2-5, with TRBD2 identical over 11 bases. The germline gives CDR1 SNHLY, CDR2 FYNNEI. This CDR3 region has 16 residues. The chain's CDR3 is CATHLAGGLSQEIQYF. The CDR3 nucleotides read TGTGCCACGCATCTAGCGGGGGGTCTATCACAAGAGATCCAGTACTTC.

A few counts support this clonotype. The chain employs TRBV27 and TRBJ2-5; D is ambiguous. Trimming left V 8 bases short and J 2 bases short, with 12 bases between. The CDR3 totals 13 residues. Germline values: CDR1 MNHEY, CDR2 SMNVEV (reference sequence). DNA of the CDR3: TGTGCCAGCTCTGGCCTGAAACAAGAGACCCAGTACTTC. It encodes CASSGLKQETQYF.

The sample holds a few counts of this clonotype. The chain employs TRBV2 and TRBJ2-3, with TRBD2 matching 8 bases. The CDR3 is 15 amino acids. Germline values: CDR1 SNHLY, CDR2 FYNNEI. Trimming took 6 bases from V and 2 from J; bases not matched to a gene: 7. In DNA form, the CDR3 reads TGTGCCAGCAGCGCCGGGACTAGAGCCACAGATACGCAGTATTTT. It is translated as CASSAGTRATDTQYF.

V is TRBV18 and J is TRBJ2-3, with no clear D. Germline assignment: CDR1 KGHSH and CDR2 LQKENI. The V end was cut by 0 bases, the J end by 2 bases, with 12 bases between. The CDR3 spans 16 residues. The CDR3 bases are TGTGCCAGCTCACCACCGACCCTTCAGTCCACAGATACGCAGTATTTT. Translating gives CASSPPTLQSTDTQYF.

The chain has TRBV4-3 and TRBJ2-5; unclear D gene. Germline values: CDR1 LGHNA, CDR2 YSLEER. The CDR3 totals 15 residues. V gave up 1 base and J gave up 0 bases, with 9 bases separating them. The CDR3 loop is CASSQGLGYQETQYF. For the CDR3, the DNA is TGCGCCAGCAGCCAAGGTTTGGGGTACCAAGAGACCCAGTACTTC.

The gene calls are TRBV20-1 and TRBJ1-1; tentatively, D is TRBD1 (6 bases). CDR1 and CDR2 (germline): DFQATT, SNEGSKA (reference sequence). The CDR3 covers 17 residues. Trimming took 1 base from V and 7 from J, leaving 25 bases between them. The CDR3 spells CSARGSSGRGFIFEAFF. CDR3 DNA: TGCAGTGCTAGAGGGTCCTCGGGCAGGGGATTTATTTTTGAAGCTTTCTTT.